The source of this T cell receptor beta chain is a study of immune evolution from preneoplasia to lung adenocarcinoma (dated by TCRdb to the early 2020s). At the level of the whole study: Immune contexture across lung adenocarcinoma precursors and invasive adenocarcinoma was profiled using immune gene expression, TCR sequencing and multiplex immunofluorescence. Resected precursor lesions (AAH, AIS, MIA) and invasive adenocarcinomas were each compared against paired morphologically normal lung tissue. Sample size was determined by specimen availability and not by a prior power calculation. Whole exome sequencing and methylation data from the same cohort of nodules were integrated with the immune data. A total of some 48 patients with pulmonary nodules who underwent surgical resection were included in the overall cohort. A total of fewer than 60 patients contributed TCR sequencing data. The study reported that about 100 samples were used for TCR sequencing. POLYSOLVER was used to infer Class I HLA alleles from exome data, while LOHHLA was used to detect allele-specific HLA loss.

Between about 2013 and 2018, the patients underwent resection in either Japan or China. Histologic diagnosis of each case was confirmed independently by two lung cancer pathologists on H&E slides. FFPE tissue was used for DNA isolation with the AllPrep DNA/RNA FFPE Kit. Using the immunoSEQ hsTCRbeta Kit, TCR beta CDR3 regions were sequenced from DNA. The paper's data handling went like this. TCR sequencing data were analysed with the ImmunoSEQ Analyzer. T cell clonality was defined as 1 minus Pielou's evenness, as computed on productive rearrangements. To measure T cell diversity, the inverse Simpson index was applied to productive templates. T cell density was defined as TCR beta template counts normalized to usable DNA, with usable DNA estimated by amplification and sequencing of housekeeping genes. Two-sided Kruskal-Wallis tests were used to compare TCR metrics across histologic stages. Entries here come from immuneACCESS through TCRdb and include only in-frame sequences with V and J called. Some clones fail to appear in such tables; in the studies checked, an unresolved V gene covers under half of the shortfall, and the cause of the remainder is unknown. V and J calls and clone size are as listed in that table; D and trimming were resolved from the DNA. The table for this sample lists roughly 3,200 clones; 83% of them were counted only once. The ten largest clonotypes hold approximately 8.5% of the sample.

Germline trimming amounts to 4 bases on V and 6 bases on J, with 8 as the count of junction bases outside the gene matches. The germline V gene sets CDR1 to KGHSH and CDR2 to LQKENI. There are 15 amino acids in the CDR3, from cysteine to phenylalanine inclusive. Only the CDR3 part of the read is kept: 45 bases, read in frame from the first base. A note on this clone: Its antigen is still unknown. Base-call qualities are not available, and no considerably larger clone is one nucleotide away.

Beyond this particular receptor, the publication reports: The findings rested on association rather than direct causation, and larger cohorts with long-term follow-up and longitudinal biopsies were considered necessary. All patients were from Japan and China, so applicability to Western populations was uncertain. Top T cell clone frequencies were highest in normal lung and appeared to decrease progressively from AAH through AIS, MIA and invasive adenocarcinoma. Normal lung showed the highest clonality, whereas later-stage lesions appeared to have higher T cell density and diversity but lower clonality.

Sample: FFPE adjacent normal lung tissue. This clonotype originated in a person aged 65-85 years with lung adenocarcinoma. This receptor chain uses TRBV18 and TRBJ1-4; TRBD1 fits 7 bases in the junction. The CDR3 protein sequence reads: CASSHPGTDDEKLFF. The base sequence is TGTGCCAGCTCACACCCAGGGACAGACGATGAAAAACTGTTTTTT.